This TCR beta chain appears in the sequencing data of a study of T cell repertoires in cytomegalovirus infection. This clonotype is medium-sized. What it binds is not known. Whole-study results and caveats: Ex vivo responses were dominated by HLA-C-restricted CMV-specific TCR beta clonotypes.

TCRdb processed the reads anew with MiXCR; each CDR3 protein has one entry. The profile covers fewer than 80,000 distinct CDR3 sequences, with roughly 3.6% appearing a single time and 4.6% taken by the ten largest. The CDR3 runs 14 residues. Trimming left V 2 bases short and J 4 bases short, with 8 bases between. Germline V gives CDR1 SGHTA, CDR2 FQGNSA. The sample was PBMCs. This chain connects TRBV7-2 to TRBJ2-2; D uncertain. The sequence was collected from a human donor in good health (CMV status not recorded). Some clones in this sample may be carry-over from other donors' samples. The CDR3 here is CASSLRVATGELFF. CDR3 in DNA: TGTGCCAGCAGCTTACGAGTGGCCACCGGGGAGCTGTTTTTT.